This entry lists 28 T cell receptor beta chains sequenced from one sample in a study of control samples from healthy donors and cancer patients. The repertoire was sequenced with immunoSEQ multiplex PCR; TCRdb's copy has only in-frame clones and lacks some. Among some 120,000 clones, approximately 90% were seen once, and the ten largest hold around 8.1%. Sequencing was done on a sample of blood. These receptors all stem from a man between 18 and 35 years old in good health.

The chain links TRBV7-8 to TRBJ2-7; 9 positions agree with TRBD1. J gave up 7 bases and V 3 bases, and 13 bases lay outside the gene matches. The CDR3 extends over 16 amino acids. The germline V gene has CDR1 SGHVS and CDR2 FQNEAQ. The CDR3 region is CASSFPGTGMVREQYF. The CDR3 DNA follows: TGTGCCAGCAGCTTCCCAGGGACAGGGATGGTGCGGGAGCAGTACTTC.

This chain joins TRBV4-1 and TRBJ2-1; 11 positions match TRBD1. Per germline, CDR1 MGHRA and CDR2 YSYEKL. J lost 6 bases, V lost 0 bases, and 7 bases had no gene match. CDR3 length equals 17 residues. CDR3 sequence: CASSQDRDRGVGNEQFF. The CDR3 nucleotides read TGCGCCAGCAGCCAAGATCGGGACAGGGGGGTGGGCAATGAGCAGTTCTTC.

V is TRBV11-2 and J is TRBJ1-4; the D gene is possibly TRBD1 (6 bases). V shed 1 base and J shed 8 bases, with 11 bases lying between them. The CDR3 sequence is 14 residues long. Germline CDR1 and CDR2: SGHAT and FQNNGV. CDR3 loop: CASSLGTVSEKLFF. Written as DNA, the CDR3 is TGTGCCAGCAGCTTAGGGACAGTCAGCGAAAAACTGTTTTTT.

The CDR3 DNA reads as TGTGCCAGCAGTCGAGATCTCAGGACCGGGGAGCTGTTTTTT. It yields the protein CASSRDLRTGELFF. The J gene is TRBJ2-2, the V gene TRBV2; no clear D. Germline loops: CDR1 SNHLY, CDR2 FYNNEI. The CDR3 loop spans 14 amino acids. Between the trimmed V and J ends, which lost 5 bases and 5 bases, there was a span of 12 bases.

The chain joins TRBV6-5 to TRBJ1-3; no firm D call. The CDR3 runs 13 residues. V was pared by 6 bases and J by 3 bases, with 9 bases between. Germline CDR1 is MNHEY and CDR2 is SVGAGI. Here the CDR3 reads CASRAWDGNTIYF. The CDR3 DNA reads TGTGCCAGCAGGGCCTGGGATGGAAACACCATATATTTT.

V usage is TRBV5-1 and J usage is TRBJ2-3, with D hard to call. CDR3 length equals 15 residues. Germline V gene sequence: CDR1 SGHRS, CDR2 YFSETQ. V shed 0 bases and J shed 2 bases, with 10 bases lying between them. CDR3 amino acids: CASSLAKLITDTQYF. The CDR3 nucleotides are TGCGCCAGCAGCTTGGCCAAACTTATCACAGATACGCAGTATTTT.

The rearrangement links TRBV18 to TRBJ1-1; possibly TRBD1 for D (6 bases). V dropped 5 bases and J dropped 6 bases, with 13 bases sitting between them. The germline CDR1 and CDR2 sequences are KGHSH and LQKENI. The CDR3 contains 13 residues. The CDR3 sequence is CASSTTGSPEAFF. The CDR3 nucleotides are TGTGCCAGCTCAACTACAGGGTCGCCTGAAGCTTTCTTT.

The genes are TRBV2 and TRBJ2-4; 11 nucleotides agree with TRBD2. The CDR3 has 18 residues. Germline assignment: CDR1 SNHLY and CDR2 FYNNEI. Unmatched junction bases numbered 6, after V lost 2 bases and J lost 0 bases. CDR3 bases: TGTGCCAGCAGTGAACGTCGACTAGCGGGGCTAGCCAAAAACATTCAGTACTTC. It translates to CASSERRLAGLAKNIQYF.

The rearrangement joins TRBV10-3 to TRBJ2-1; the match to TRBD2 covers 11 bases. CDR3 size: 15 residues. With 5 bases clipped from V and 5 bases from J, the junction kept 5 bases outside the gene matches. CDR1 is ENHRY and CDR2 is SYGVKD in the germline V gene. CDR3 sequence: CAISLAGGLDNEQFF. CDR3 nucleotide sequence: TGTGCCATCAGTTTAGCGGGGGGGCTGGACAATGAGCAGTTCTTC.

This clone was observed a handful of times. The chain uses TRBV7-9 and TRBJ2-3, with 8 positions matching TRBD1. Germline V CDR1 and CDR2: SEHNR, FQNEAQ (reference sequence). This CDR3 has 14 amino acids. The junction had 2 bases not matched to a gene; V was cut back by 1 base and J by 5 bases. The CDR3 DNA reads as TGTGCCAGCAGCTTAGTTACAGGGGGAGATACGCAGTATTTT. Its translation is CASSLVTGGDTQYF.

The chain employs TRBV6-1 and TRBJ2-1; 9 bases are shared with TRBD1. CDR1 and CDR2 from the germline V gene are MNHNS and SASEGT. The length of the CDR3 is 13 residues. The ends lost 5 bases at V and 8 bases at J; junction bases unmatched: 4. CDR3 sequence reads: CASSWDREHEQFF. The CDR3 DNA reads as TGTGCCAGCAGTTGGGACAGGGAGCATGAGCAGTTCTTC.

The rearrangement links TRBV30 to TRBJ1-2; tentatively, D is TRBD1 (5 bases). V shed 6 bases and J shed 3 bases, with 14 bases lying between them. CDR1 and CDR2 from the germline V gene are GTSNPN and SVGIG (reference sequence). The CDR3 has 13 amino acids. Here the CDR3 DNA reads TGTGCCTGCCGCTCGGGGACGGACTATGGCTACACCTTC. Encoded protein: CACRSGTDYGYTF.

The chain joins TRBV18 to TRBJ2-2; tentatively, D is TRBD1 (6 bases). The CDR3 has 14 residues. Germline loops: CDR1 KGHSH, CDR2 LQKENI. V was trimmed by 4 bases and J by 3 bases, leaving 9 bases between them. In nucleotides, the CDR3 is TGTGCCAGCTCACGACAGGACCACACCGGGGAGCTGTTTTTT. The encoded protein is CASSRQDHTGELFF.

CDR3 bases: TGCGCCAGCAGCCAAGTGAGGGACACTGAAGCTTTCTTT. Amino acid sequence: CASSQVRDTEAFF. The rearrangement links TRBV4-1 to TRBJ1-1; no clear D gene. The CDR3 loop spans 13 amino acids. Germline values: CDR1 MGHRA, CDR2 YSYEKL. Trimming pared 1 base from V and 3 bases from J, leaving 6 bases between.

This clone was recorded many times. This rearrangement joins TRBV7-9 to TRBJ1-1, with 9 bases lining up with TRBD1. This CDR3 spans 15 amino acids. Trimming removed 4 bases from V and 4 bases from J; junction bases left unmatched: 7. Germline V gene lookup returns CDR1 SEHNR and CDR2 FQNEAQ (reference sequence). The CDR3 reads CASSSGTGWTTEAFF. The DNA of the CDR3 is TGTGCCAGCAGCTCCGGGACAGGGTGGACCACTGAAGCTTTCTTT.

The CDR3 DNA is TGTGCCAGCAGTGTAGGGTACAATGAGCAGTTCTTC. Protein sequence: CASSVGYNEQFF. The rearrangement uses TRBV2 and TRBJ2-1; D is undetermined. The ends were cut back, 4 bases at V and 4 bases at J, with 5 bases in the middle. CDR3 length: 12 amino acids. The V gene's germline CDR1 is SNHLY and CDR2 FYNNEI.

This rearrangement joins TRBV7-9 to TRBJ2-1; D is ambiguous. The germline V and J ends were trimmed by 1 base and 6 bases, with 1 base remaining between them. Germline V gene data show CDR1 as SEHNR and CDR2 as FQNEAQ (reference sequence). The CDR3 totals 11 residues. This chain's CDR3 is CASSLGNEQFF. The CDR3 DNA is TGTGCCAGCAGCTTAGGCAATGAGCAGTTCTTC. Full variable domain (missing parts from reference TRBV7-9 and TRBJ2-1): DTGVSQNPRHKITKRGQNVTFRCDPISEHNRLYWYRQTLGQGPEFLTYFQNEAQLEKSRLLSDRFSAERPKGSFSTLEIQRTEQGDSAMYLCASSLGNEQFFGPGTRLTVL.

The rearrangement uses TRBV7-6 and TRBJ2-7; a weak D match, TRBD1 (5 bases). Germline lookup yields CDR1 SGHVS and CDR2 FNYEAQ. The CDR3 runs 15 residues. V dropped 1 base and J dropped 3 bases, with 13 bases sitting between them. This CDR3 reads CASSLGPQGHYEQYF. The CDR3 coding sequence is TGTGCCAGCAGCTTAGGGCCCCAGGGCCACTACGAGCAGTACTTC.

J is TRBJ2-1 and V is TRBV24-1; tentative D call: TRBD1 (5 bases). The CDR3 is made up of 14 amino acids. V dropped 2 bases and J dropped 6 bases, with 10 bases sitting between them. Per the germline V gene, CDR1 is KGHDR and CDR2 is SFDVKD. The CDR3 sequence: CATSDSQGVNEQFF. CDR3 in DNA: TGTGCCACCAGTGATTCGCAGGGTGTCAATGAGCAGTTCTTC.

This sequence joins TRBV4-1 and TRBJ2-6; D perhaps matches TRBD2 (6 bases). The V end lost 4 bases, the J end lost 4 bases, and 17 bases lay between the germline ends. In germline, CDR1 is MGHRA, CDR2 YSYEKL. This CDR3 has 17 amino acids. The CDR3 region is CASSREWGTLGANVLTF. The CDR3 DNA is TGCGCCAGCAGCCGGGAGTGGGGGACTCTCGGGGCCAACGTCCTGACTTTC.

This clone was seen a handful of times. This rearrangement joins TRBV6-2 or TRBV6-3 to TRBJ2-7; D may be TRBD1 or TRBD2 (5 bases each). Germline loops: CDR1 MNHEY, CDR2 SVGEGT. Trimming pared 4 bases from V and 0 bases from J, leaving 10 bases between. The CDR3 runs to 14 residues. The DNA of the CDR3 is TGTGCCAGCAGTTGGGACCCGAGCTCCTACGAGCAGTACTTC. Translating gives CASSWDPSSYEQYF.

The CDR3 coding sequence is TGTGCCAGCTCAGCGCGTTCGGGACCCAGGAACACCGGGGAGCTGTTTTTT. This encodes CASSARSGPRNTGELFF. This sequence joins TRBV18 and TRBJ2-2; either TRBD1 or TRBD2 may fit D (5 bases each). The CDR3 length is 17 residues. V lost 5 bases and J 1 base, leaving 17 bases between the germline ends. Germline CDR1 is KGHSH and CDR2 is LQKENI.

CDR3 residues: CASSSNPTGNTGELFF. CDR3 in DNA: TGCGCCAGCAGCTCGAACCCGACAGGAAACACCGGGGAGCTGTTTTTT. V gene TRBV5-1 combines with J gene TRBJ2-2; TRBD1 might be the D (6 bases). Trimming removed 3 bases at V and 2 bases at J, with 14 bases between. This CDR3 is 16 amino acids long. Germline V lookup: CDR1 SGHRS, CDR2 YFSETQ.

The V gene is TRBV19, the J gene TRBJ1-5, with 9 bases matching TRBD1. The CDR3 is 18 amino acids. Trimming at V came to 5 bases and at J to 7 bases, leaving 18 bases not matched to a gene. The germline V gene has CDR1 LNHDA and CDR2 SQIVND (reference sequence). The CDR3 region is CASSPPPRDRARFQPQHF. The CDR3 nucleotides read TGTGCCAGTAGTCCCCCTCCCAGGGACAGGGCTCGTTTCCAGCCCCAGCATTTT.

The chain uses TRBV7-6 and TRBJ2-7; maybe TRBD2 (6 bases). Germline V gives CDR1 SGHVS, CDR2 FNYEAQ. The CDR3 extends over 14 amino acids. V gave up 1 base and J gave up 3 bases, with 10 bases separating them. CDR3 coding DNA: TGTGCCAGCAGCTTAGGACTAGGGGACTACGAGCAGTACTTC. Translating it yields CASSLGLGDYEQYF.

The rearrangement uses TRBV19 and TRBJ2-7, with D perhaps matching TRBD1 (6 bases). The CDR3 runs to 15 residues. Germline assignment: CDR1 LNHDA and CDR2 SQIVND (reference sequence). V lost 9 bases to trimming and J lost 2 bases, with 20 bases between them. The CDR3 nucleotides are TGTGCCAGCAGTCTTCCGGGACAAACCACCTACGAGCAGTACTTC. Amino acids: CASSLPGQTTYEQYF.

The V gene is TRBV19, the J gene TRBJ2-7; D gene unclear. The germline V gene has CDR1 LNHDA and CDR2 SQIVND (reference sequence). The CDR3 is 14 residues long. With 10 bases removed from V and 0 bases from J, the gap between germline ends came to 16 bases. CDR3 in amino acids: CATSRWGNSYEQYF. CDR3 coding DNA: TGTGCCACCTCCAGGTGGGGAAACTCCTACGAGCAGTACTTC.

This clone has a handful of counts. The chain uses TRBV10-1 and TRBJ2-7; a possible D gene is TRBD2 (6 bases). This CDR3 spans 15 amino acids. CDR1 is WNHNN and CDR2 is SYGVQD in the germline V gene (reference sequence). V was shortened by 2 bases and J by 5 bases, with 16 bases between the two germline ends. DNA for the CDR3: TGCGCCAGCAGTGAGACCGGCCGGGGACTCCACGAGCAGTACTTC. Amino acid sequence: CASSETGRGLHEQYF.